The rows below give T cell receptor beta chains drawn from one sample of a study of early T cells in non-severe SARS-CoV-2 infection. Each CDR3 protein is one row after TCRdb ran MiXCR on the 5' RACE reads. The repertoire holds 60,000 or so distinct CDR3 sequences, 8% to 9.5% seen once, with 17% in the top ten. The sample consisted of whole blood. The receptor source for this set is an adult who was a healthcare worker with PCR-confirmed SARS-CoV-2 infection or an uninfected control (not recorded which). CDR3s include the opening cysteine and the closing phenylalanine or tryptophan. A D gene is named only where the DNA matches it firmly. Expanded clones are given a class, and other clones once, few, many or no size at all.

V gene	D gene	clone size	J gene	CDR3 protein	CDR3 DNA
TRBV7-9	NA	few	TRBJ1-5	CASSLGGPGNQPQHF	TGTGCCAGCAGCTTAGGAGGGCCTGGCAATCAGCCCCAGCATTTT
TRBV5-6	NA	few	TRBJ1-3	CASSLDVGSGNTIYF	TGTGCCAGCAGCTTGGATGTGGGCTCTGGAAACACCATATATTTT
TRBV13	NA	many	TRBJ2-6	CASSPGQLGSGANVLTF	TGTGCCAGCAGCCCCGGACAGCTTGGCTCTGGGGCCAACGTCCTGACTTTC
TRBV6-5	NA	NA	TRBJ2-2	CASRRTSGELFF	TGTGCCAGCAGACGGACATCTGGGGAGCTGTTTTTT
TRBV5-6	NA	many	TRBJ2-7	CASSPGDYEQYF	TGTGCCAGCAGCCCGGGGGACTACGAGCAGTACTTC
TRBV12-3/TRBV12-4	NA	few	TRBJ1-2	CASSFHREAGYTF	TGTGCCAGCAGTTTTCACAGGGAAGCGGGCTACACCTTC
TRBV5-4	NA	NA	TRBJ2-1	CASSRGTPPYNEQFF	TGTGCCAGCAGCCGCGGGACCCCGCCCTACAATGAGCAGTTCTTC
TRBV6-1	NA	few	TRBJ2-7	CASTTGPYGQYF	TGTGCCAGCACTACTGGGCCTTACGGACAGTACTTC
TRBV4-1	NA	many	TRBJ1-2	CASSQGLGYDYGYTF	TGCGCCAGCAGCCAAGGTCTTGGGTACGACTATGGCTACACCTTC
TRBV19	NA	many	TRBJ1-4	CASSVDGKKLFF	TGTGCCAGTAGTGTGGACGGTAAAAAACTGTTTTTT
TRBV15	NA	few	TRBJ2-1	CATSRDQQHNEQFF	TGTGCCACCAGCAGAGATCAACAGCACAATGAGCAGTTCTTC
TRBV5-6	NA	many	TRBJ1-4	CASSHSAELFF	TGTGCCAGCAGTCACAGTGCTGAACTGTTTTTT
TRBV7-8	TRBD1	NA	TRBJ2-7	CASSLGGQDWYEQYF	TGTGCCAGCAGCTTAGGGGGACAGGATTGGTACGAGCAGTACTTC
TRBV29-1	TRBD2	many	TRBJ2-7	CSVEDIRTSGSYEQYF	TGCAGCGTTGAAGACATCAGGACTAGCGGGAGTTACGAGCAGTACTTC
TRBV6-5	TRBD2	many	TRBJ2-1	CASSYSGLAGGSNEQFF	TGTGCCAGCAGTTACTCGGGACTAGCGGGAGGTAGTAATGAGCAGTTCTTC
TRBV20-1	TRBD2	many	TRBJ2-7	CSARLAVAGGSYEQYF	TGCAGTGCTAGATTGGCCGTAGCGGGAGGGTCCTACGAGCAGTACTTC
TRBV12-3/TRBV12-4	TRBD1	many	TRBJ1-2	CASSPEGQGGRRGYTF	TGTGCCAGCAGTCCAGAAGGACAGGGAGGACGTCGTGGCTACACCTTC
TRBV19	TRBD1	NA	TRBJ1-2	CASSSGQGDYGYTF	TGTGCCAGTAGTTCCGGACAGGGGGACTATGGCTACACCTTC
TRBV20-1	TRBD1	many	TRBJ2-3	CSAQASDRGGTDTQYF	TGCAGTGCTCAAGCCTCCGACAGGGGAGGCACAGATACGCAGTATTTT
TRBV7-9	TRBD2	many	TRBJ2-3	CASSRTSGSPDTQYF	TGTGCCAGCAGCCGAACTAGCGGGAGTCCAGATACGCAGTATTTT
TRBV7-2	TRBD2	few	TRBJ2-1	CASSLGSLAGGYNEQFF	TGTGCCAGCAGCTTAGGGTCCCTAGCGGGAGGGTACAATGAGCAGTTCTTC
TRBV3-1	NA	NA	TRBJ2-1	CASSHSAEQFF	TGTGCCAGCAGCCACAGCGCCGAGCAGTTCTTC
TRBV7-3	TRBD1	few	TRBJ2-3	CASSPGGDTQYF	TGTGCCAGCAGCCCAGGGGGAGATACGCAGTATTTT
TRBV7-2	NA	NA	TRBJ2-1	CASSLVASRYNEQFF	TGTGCCAGCAGCTTAGTTGCTAGTAGGTACAATGAGCAGTTCTTC
TRBV11-1	NA	few	TRBJ2-1	CASSFRPRGPEQFF	TGTGCCAGCAGCTTTCGTCCTCGGGGTCCTGAGCAGTTCTTC